These 31 T cell receptor beta chains originate from one sample sequenced in a study of blood T cells in healthy people across ages. The second PCR ran about 6 to 11 cycles with a sample-barcoded 5' primer and J-beta primers. TCRdb fed the 5' RACE reads into MiXCR, producing one record per CDR3 protein. The sample shows 950,000 to 1,200,000 distinct CDR3 sequences, approximately 38% of them seen only once. Source material: blood. These receptor sequences come from a man younger than 35 in good health.

The table lists this clonotype with a few counts. The gene calls are TRBV4-2 and TRBJ2-7, with 7 bases lining up with TRBD1. The CDR3 is 15 residues long. Germline CDR1 is LGHNA and CDR2 is YNFKEQ. Trimming cost V 4 bases and J 3 bases; bases outside gene matches: 9. CDR3 in DNA: TGTGCCAGCAGCCTTAACCCCACAGGGGACTACGAGCAGTACTTC. Its protein product is CASSLNPTGDYEQYF.

Ten or more counts support this clonotype. The rearrangement uses TRBV5-6 and TRBJ2-1; 7 nucleotides align to TRBD1. Unmatched junction bases numbered 21, after V lost 5 bases and J lost 7 bases. Germline CDR1 reads SGHDT; CDR2 reads YYEEEE. This CDR3 has 18 amino acids. The CDR3 DNA reads as TGTGCCAGCAGACTGTACTGGGAACAGGGGACGGGCGATAATGAGCAGTTCTTC. Its protein product is CASRLYWEQGTGDNEQFF.

This clonotype was found a few times. This rearrangement joins TRBV11-2 to TRBJ2-4, with D perhaps TRBD1 (6 bases). The CDR3 is made up of 18 amino acids. From germline, CDR1 is SGHAT and CDR2 FQNNGV. V shed 0 bases and J shed 0 bases, with 15 bases lying between them. The CDR3 reads CASSLDTGQIRAKNIQYF. The CDR3 DNA follows: TGTGCCAGCAGCTTAGACACAGGACAGATTAGAGCCAAAAACATTCAGTACTTC.

The J gene is TRBJ1-1, the V gene TRBV5-1; possibly TRBD1 for D (5 bases). CDR3 length: 15 residues. V dropped 1 base and J dropped 0 bases, with 10 bases sitting between them. Germline CDR1 reads SGHRS; CDR2 reads YFSETQ. As DNA, the CDR3 is TGCGCCAGCAGCTTGAGGAGGGGCGTGAACACTGAAGCTTTCTTT. It translates to CASSLRRGVNTEAFF.

A few counts support this clonotype. The J gene is TRBJ2-5, the V gene TRBV29-1; D remains ambiguous. The CDR3 has 11 residues. V lost 2 bases to trimming and J lost 11 bases, with 12 bases between them. Germline V gene sequence: CDR1 SQVTM, CDR2 ANQGSEA. This chain's CDR3 is CSVESYNEQYF. Written as DNA, the CDR3 is TGCAGCGTTGAAAGTTACAATGAGCAGTACTTC.

This clonotype was seen a handful of times. CDR3 sequence reads: CASSLYGEAFF. CDR3 nucleotide sequence: TGTGCCAGCAGTTTGTACGGTGAAGCTTTCTTT. The chain joins TRBV12-3 or TRBV12-4 to TRBJ1-1; no clear D gene. The CDR3 is made up of 11 amino acids. Trimming took 3 bases from V and 7 from J, leaving 6 bases between them.

This clonotype has just a few counts. J is TRBJ1-4 and V is TRBV2; 9 bases align to TRBD1. With 6 bases clipped from V and 7 bases from J, the junction kept 12 bases outside the gene matches. The CDR3 covers 16 residues. Germline values: CDR1 SNHLY, CDR2 FYNNEI. The CDR3 loop is CASRRITGGYGEKLFF. Here the CDR3 DNA reads TGTGCCAGCAGACGAATCACAGGGGGCTATGGTGAAAAACTGTTTTTT.

This clonotype was seen more than once but under ten times. The chain combines TRBV6-2 or TRBV6-3 with TRBJ2-4; 9 positions agree with TRBD1. TRBJ2-7 matches the DNA end more closely, so the J call is doubtful. CDR1 and CDR2 (germline): MNHEY, SVGEGT. The CDR3 is made up of 11 amino acids. CDR3 region: CASTTGGEQYF. The CDR3 DNA reads as TGTGCCAGCACGACAGGGGGCGAGCAGTACTTC.

This chain links TRBV6-4 with TRBJ1-1; D is unclear. The CDR3 covers 15 residues. Looked up from germline, CDR1 is MRHNA and CDR2 is SNTAGT. Trimming took off 0 bases at V and 5 bases at J, with 13 bases between the two ends. The CDR3 spells CASSDSIDGDTEAFF. The CDR3, as DNA: TGTGCCAGCAGTGACTCTATTGATGGGGATACTGAAGCTTTCTTT.

This clonotype was counted between two and nine times. The chain combines TRBV3-1 with TRBJ2-5; TRBD2 matches at 8 bases. The CDR3 consists of 14 residues. Germline V gene lookup returns CDR1 LGHDT and CDR2 YNNKEL (reference sequence). Losses at the gene ends were 4 bases for V and 5 bases for J; bases not matched to a gene: 6. CDR3 DNA: TGTGCCAGCAGCCCTAGGACTAGCTGGGAGACCCAGTACTTC. This gives the protein CASSPRTSWETQYF.

In its sample, this clonotype was seen a few times. V gene TRBV14 combines with J gene TRBJ2-1; D is ambiguous. Deletions cut 5 bases from V and 0 bases from J, with 14 bases between. Germline CDR1 is SGHDN and CDR2 is FVKESK. CDR3 length: 16 amino acids. CDR3 nucleotide sequence: TGTGCCAGCAGCTTTCGACTGGGGTTCTCCTACAATGAGCAGTTCTTC. Its protein is CASSFRLGFSYNEQFF.

This clonotype was counted between two and nine times. J is TRBJ2-7 and V is TRBV20-1; D gene unclear. Between the trimmed V and J ends, which lost 1 base and 7 bases, there was a span of 8 bases. CDR1 is DFQATT, CDR2 SNEGSKA, per germline (reference sequence). This CDR3 has 11 residues. This CDR3 is CSARGPSEQYF. The CDR3 region has the DNA TGCAGTGCTAGAGGTCCCTCGGAGCAGTACTTC.

This clonotype was observed a handful of times. The V gene is TRBV12-3 or TRBV12-4, the J gene TRBJ2-3; 9 bases align to TRBD1. The length of the CDR3 is 15 residues. The J segment lost 4 bases and the V segment lost 5 bases, leaving 7 bases of the junction unmatched. The CDR3 sequence is CASSPDRDRADTQYF. CDR3 DNA sequence: TGTGCCAGCAGTCCAGATCGGGACAGGGCAGATACGCAGTATTTT.

The table lists this clonotype with many counts. The chain employs TRBV29-1 and TRBJ2-1, with D perhaps matching TRBD2 (5 bases). Trimming pared 4 bases from V and 9 bases from J, leaving 19 bases between. The CDR3 length is 14 residues. Germline V gene lookup returns CDR1 SQVTM and CDR2 ANQGSEA. The CDR3 region has the DNA TGCAGCGTTGCGAGCCGGGGTTTGACGGCTGAGCAGTTCTTC. Protein sequence: CSVASRGLTAEQFF.

The rearrangement uses TRBV18 and TRBJ1-5; TRBD1 might be the D (5 bases). Germline CDR1 reads KGHSH; CDR2 reads LQKENI. The ends were cut back, 2 bases at V and 3 bases at J, with 8 bases in the middle. This CDR3 spans 14 amino acids. Here the CDR3 reads CASSPGAHNQPQHF. CDR3 DNA sequence: TGTGCCAGCTCACCAGGGGCCCACAATCAGCCCCAGCATTTT.

This clonotype came up a few times. V and J are TRBV6-6 and TRBJ2-1, with TRBD2 matching over 8 bases. V lost 1 base, J lost 4 bases, and 6 bases stayed unmatched. CDR3 length: 16 residues. Germline V gene lookup returns CDR1 MNHNY and CDR2 SVGAGI (reference sequence). The CDR3 protein is CASSYLTLAEYNEQFF. In nucleotides, the CDR3 is TGTGCCAGCAGTTACTTAACACTAGCGGAGTACAATGAGCAGTTCTTC.

The chain's CDR3 is CASSLTGTSEAFF. The CDR3 DNA reads as TGTGCCAGCAGCCTTACAGGGACGTCTGAAGCTTTCTTT. The rearrangement uses TRBV27 and TRBJ1-1, with a possible D match to TRBD1 (6 bases). V was pared by 6 bases and J by 6 bases, with 14 bases between. CDR1 is MNHEY and CDR2 is SMNVEV in the germline V gene (reference sequence). The CDR3 totals 13 residues.

The chain carries TRBV29-1 and TRBJ2-7, with D perhaps matching TRBD1 or TRBD2 (5 bases each). CDR1 is SQVTM and CDR2 is ANQGSEA in the germline V gene. The CDR3 is 14 amino acids. V was cut by 5 bases and J by 7 bases, with 21 bases left in between. CDR3 bases: TGCAGCGTTCTAGGGGACGGGACCGCTAATGAGCAGTACTTC. It yields the protein CSVLGDGTANEQYF.

This clonotype occurred a few times. The rearrangement links TRBV12-3 or TRBV12-4 to TRBJ2-7; D could derive from TRBD1 or TRBD2 (5 bases each). This CDR3 contains 13 residues. V was cut by 3 bases and J by 3 bases, with 9 bases left in between. The DNA for the CDR3 is TGTGCCAGCAGTTTCCGGGACGGCTACGAGCAGTACTTC. It specifies CASSFRDGYEQYF.

This clonotype was counted a few times. The genes are TRBV6-2 or TRBV6-3 and TRBJ2-7; 9 positions agree with TRBD1. CDR1 is MNHEY and CDR2 is SVGEGT in the germline V gene. This CDR3 contains 15 residues. The V segment lost 2 bases and the J segment 3 bases; nucleotides outside the gene matches: 5. CDR3 nucleotide sequence: TGTGCCAGCAGTTACGCGGACAGGGGTTACTACGAGCAGTACTTC. This translates into CASSYADRGYYEQYF.

The chain has TRBV6-5 and TRBJ1-2, with no clear D. V lost 6 bases to trimming and J lost 3 bases, with 17 bases between them. The CDR3 is made up of 15 amino acids. CDR1 is MNHEY, CDR2 SVGAGI, per germline. In DNA form, the CDR3 reads TGTGCCAGCAGCCGCGGTTCATGGGAGCACTATGGCTACACCTTC. It yields the protein CASSRGSWEHYGYTF.

The CDR3 reads CASGRGTENTEAFF. CDR3 coding DNA: TGTGCTAGTGGACGGGGTACGGAGAACACTGAAGCTTTCTTT. The chain joins TRBV12-5 to TRBJ1-1, with D unresolved. The CDR3 extends over 14 amino acids. V lost 6 bases and J lost 1, with 12 bases in between. Germline CDR1 LGHNT, CDR2 FRNRAP.

This clonotype was detected once. This chain uses TRBV7-9 with TRBJ2-5, with D hard to call. The CDR3 is 13 amino acids. From germline, CDR1 is SEHNR and CDR2 FQNEAQ (reference sequence). Trimming removed 2 bases at V and 11 bases at J, with 15 bases between. CDR3 sequence reads: CASSLYQVNEQYF. The DNA of the CDR3 is TGTGCCAGCAGCTTATATCAGGTCAATGAGCAGTACTTC.

The rearrangement links TRBV4-1 to TRBJ1-5, with a possible D match to TRBD1 (6 bases). V gave up 4 bases and J gave up 6 bases, with 16 bases separating them. CDR1 is MGHRA, CDR2 YSYEKL, per germline. The CDR3 is 15 residues long. CDR3 residues: CASSRVGGESQPQHF. The CDR3 DNA is TGCGCCAGCAGCCGCGTAGGGGGAGAGAGTCAGCCCCAGCATTTT.

The rearrangement joins TRBV4-1 to TRBJ2-1; 10 bases map to TRBD1. In germline, CDR1 is MGHRA, CDR2 YSYEKL. The ends lost 4 bases at V and 6 bases at J; junction bases unmatched: 18. The CDR3 covers 19 residues. The CDR3 here is CASSRKGGTGELILNEQFF. The DNA for the CDR3 is TGCGCCAGCAGCCGGAAGGGAGGGACAGGGGAGCTTATCCTCAATGAGCAGTTCTTC.

In its sample, this clonotype was seen a few times. V usage is TRBV2 and J usage is TRBJ2-1; TRBD1 aligns across 7 bases. From germline, CDR1 is SNHLY and CDR2 FYNNEI. This CDR3 region has 12 residues. J was trimmed by 8 bases and V by 6 bases; bases with no gene match: 4. The CDR3 sequence: CASRTTGDEQFF. The CDR3 DNA follows: TGTGCCAGCAGGACAACAGGGGATGAGCAGTTCTTC.

In regard to this clonotype: A much more abundant neighbour one base away suggests this may be a read error. This chain joins TRBV12-3 or TRBV12-4 and TRBJ2-7; TRBD1 is a possible D gene (6 bases). The J call is uncertain, as TRBJ2-5 better fits the DNA end. The CDR3 loop spans 15 amino acids. CDR3 nucleotides: TGTGCCAGCAGTCGGAGAGGGGGACGAGTCGAGACCCAGTACTTC. Protein: CASSRRGGRVETQYF.

The V gene is TRBV20-1, the J gene TRBJ2-7, with D possibly TRBD2 on 7 matching bases. The CDR3 length is 17 residues. V was cut by 5 bases and J by 3 bases, with 26 bases left in between. Per the germline V gene, CDR1 is DFQATT and CDR2 is SNEGSKA (reference sequence). CDR3: CSAPNIVRGASIYEQYF. The CDR3 region has the DNA TGCAGTGCTCCGAATATCGTCCGGGGGGCTAGCATCTACGAGCAGTACTTC.

This rearrangement joins TRBV2 to TRBJ2-1; TRBD2 matches 9 bases. In germline, CDR1 is SNHLY, CDR2 FYNNEI. V was pared by 5 bases and J by 5 bases, with 7 bases of the junction left unmatched. The CDR3 has 15 amino acids. DNA of the CDR3: TGTGCCAGCAGTCAGTCTAGCGGGGATAACAATGAGCAGTTCTTC. As protein: CASSQSSGDNNEQFF.

Comments on this clonotype: This may be a read error: a much more frequent sequence differs by one nucleotide. CDR3 in DNA: TGTGCCAGCAGCTTAAATGGGGGGTTGGGCCTCGACGAGCAGTACTTC. It is translated as CASSLNGGLGLDEQYF. V is TRBV7-2 and J is TRBJ2-7, with a tentative D call TRBD2 (6 bases). The CDR3 covers 16 residues. CDR1 SGHTA and CDR2 FQGNSA come from the germline V gene. V lost 2 bases, J lost 5 bases, and 19 bases lay in between. Using reference TRBV7-2 and TRBJ2-7 for the parts outside the CDR3, the full variable domain is GAGVSQSPSNKVTEKGKDVELRCDPISGHTALYWYRQSLGQGLEFLIYFQGNSAPDKSGLPSDRFSAERTGGSVSTLTIQRTQQEDSAVYLCASSLNGGLGLDEQYFGPGTRLTVT.

The sample holds a few counts of this clonotype. The chain is built from TRBV20-1 and TRBJ1-2; no clear D. The CDR3 sequence is 13 residues long. The V end lost 2 bases, the J end lost 7 bases, and 14 bases lay between the germline ends. CDR1 is DFQATT and CDR2 is SNEGSKA in the germline V gene (reference sequence). The CDR3 region is CSARSQALRGYTF. Here the CDR3 DNA reads TGCAGTGCTAGATCTCAGGCCCTACGTGGCTACACCTTC.